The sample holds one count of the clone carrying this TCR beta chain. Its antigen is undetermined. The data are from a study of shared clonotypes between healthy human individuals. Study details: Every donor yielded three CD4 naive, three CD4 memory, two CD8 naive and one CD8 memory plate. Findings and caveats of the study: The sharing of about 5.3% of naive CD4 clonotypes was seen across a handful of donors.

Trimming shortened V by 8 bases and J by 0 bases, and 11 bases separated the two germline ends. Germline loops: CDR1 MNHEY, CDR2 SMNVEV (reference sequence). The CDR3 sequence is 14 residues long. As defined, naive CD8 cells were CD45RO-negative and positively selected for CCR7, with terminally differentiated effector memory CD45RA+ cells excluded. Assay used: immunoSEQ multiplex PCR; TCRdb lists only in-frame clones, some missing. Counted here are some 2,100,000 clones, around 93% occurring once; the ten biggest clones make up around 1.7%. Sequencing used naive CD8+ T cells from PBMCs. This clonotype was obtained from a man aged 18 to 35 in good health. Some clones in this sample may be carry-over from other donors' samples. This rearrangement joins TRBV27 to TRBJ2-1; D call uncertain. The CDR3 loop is CASGQMASYNEQFF. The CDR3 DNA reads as TGTGCCAGCGGCCAGATGGCCTCCTACAATGAGCAGTTCTTC.